Included here is one TCR beta chain sequence, with context. The data stem from a study of T cell repertoires in ileal Crohn's disease. Overall study context: At surgery, around 36% of patients smoked, with median disease duration 7.9 years.

Some clones are missing from TCRdb's copy, which holds only in-frame ones; the method was immunoSEQ multiplex PCR. The data contain around 4,800 clones, roughly 87% of them singletons. V gave up 4 bases and J gave up 4 bases, with 8 bases separating them. The CDR3 sequence is 13 residues long. Germline CDR1 is SGHRS and CDR2 is YFSETQ. Sequences were obtained from ileal tissue. This TCR came from an adult with Crohn's disease. V and J are TRBV5-1 and TRBJ1-4; no clear D. CDR3 nucleotides: TGCGCCAGCAGCGGAGGGCGTAATGAAAAACTGTTTTTT. This codes for CASSGGRNEKLFF.